This T cell receptor (beta chain) was captured in a study of beta chain features in type 1 diabetes. The sequenced template was cDNA made from the entire isolated RNA. Clones were sequenced by immunoSEQ multiplex PCR, and TCRdb holds only the in-frame ones, with some missing. The sample lists under 400,000 clones, 12% to 15% occurring once. In its sample, this clone was seen a few times. Its target is unknown. The identical CDR3 is also encoded by other nucleotide sequences in the sample. CDR1 and CDR2 (germline): LNHDA, SQIVND (reference sequence). Trimming stripped 2 bases from V and 3 bases from J, with 11 bases between. CDR3 length: 15 residues. Study observations and caveats: No resolution was reached here on whether HLA type influences TCRB rearrangement. Short templates might get an advantage during PCR, and this would be equal in patients and controls. Researchers reported that naive, central memory and Treg TCRB repertoires appeared more similar in patients than in healthy donors. Fewer junction insertions and more nucleotide deletions appeared in type 1 diabetes patients.

The rearrangement joins TRBV19 to TRBJ1-5; D not certain. The sample comprised central memory CD4+ T cells from blood. This TCR was recovered from a man aged 25-40 years in good health. For the CDR3, the DNA is TGTGCCAGTAGTATACTGGATGGAAACAATCAGCCCCAGCATTTT. Amino acids: CASSILDGNNQPQHF.